This TCR beta chain was recovered during a study of neurological immune-mediated disorders. The V gene's germline CDR1 is SGHVS and CDR2 FQNEAQ. V gave up 5 bases and J gave up 4 bases, with 11 bases separating them. The CDR3 sequence is 13 residues long. This clonotype was recorded at least ten times. TCRdb fed the 5' RACE reads into MiXCR, producing one record per CDR3 protein. Of about 120,000 distinct CDR3 sequences in the sample, roughly 3.2% were seen once. This chain links TRBV7-8 with TRBJ1-1; D possibly corresponds to TRBD1 (5 bases). Input material: PBMCs. This sequence was found in a young woman with multiple sclerosis. The CDR3 here is CASSPTGGTEAFF. The CDR3 DNA reads as TGTGCCAGCAGCCCGACCGGGGGCACTGAAGCTTTCTTT.